The 22 T cell receptor beta chains in this list originate from one sample, sequenced in a study of blood T cell repertoires in COVID-19. Repertoires were generated with immunoSEQ multiplex PCR, while TCRdb's copy carries only in-frame clones and drops some. The sample has about 180,000 clones; 82% are singletons. The sequenced sample was peripheral blood. The origin of the receptors is a woman over 75 with active or convalescent COVID-19.

The chain uses TRBV5-1 and TRBJ2-2; TRBD2 matches at 8 bases. The germline V gene has CDR1 SGHRS and CDR2 YFSETQ. V dropped 0 bases and J dropped 0; count of bases not matched to a gene: 7. The CDR3 is 18 amino acids. In DNA form, the CDR3 reads TGCGCCAGCAGCTTGGTCGGTAGCGGGACAACGAACACCGGGGAGCTGTTTTTT. Protein sequence: CASSLVGSGTTNTGELFF.

The rearrangement links TRBV9 to TRBJ1-2; 10 bases are a match to TRBD1. The CDR3 runs to 17 residues. The germline CDR1 and CDR2 sequences are SGDLS and YYNGEE. Germline trimming cut 3 bases from V and 6 bases from J; bases unmatched to any gene: 14. The CDR3 loop reads CASSGRDRGYLMDGYTF. In DNA, the CDR3 is TGTGCCAGCAGCGGACGGGACAGGGGTTATTTAATGGATGGCTACACCTTC. Based on the CDR3 plus reference TRBV9 and TRBJ1-2, the full variable domain is DSGVTQTPKHLITATGQRVTLRCSPRSGDLSVYWYQQSLDQGLQFLIQYYNGEERAKGNILERFSAQQFPDLHSELNLSSLELGDSALYFCASSGRDRGYLMDGYTFGSGTRLTVV.

The chain employs TRBV21-1 and TRBJ2-4; TRBD1, the table's D call, lacks a check against the DNA. TRBV21-1 corresponds to a pseudogene. This CDR3 is 17 amino acids long. CDR3 region: CASSALATGGGKNIQYF. CDR3 bases: TGTGCCAGCAGCGCCCTTGCGACAGGGGGAGGCAAAAACATTCAGTACTTC.

The genes are TRBV5-1 and TRBJ2-5; 7 positions match TRBD1. This CDR3 region has 15 residues. The germline V gene has CDR1 SGHRS and CDR2 YFSETQ. V lost 3 bases to trimming and J lost 3 bases; unmatched junction nucleotides: 8. CDR3 residues: CASSSTGTSEETQYF. As DNA, the CDR3 is TGCGCCAGCAGCTCGACAGGGACCTCCGAAGAGACCCAGTACTTC.

This chain uses TRBV4-2 with TRBJ1-5, with D perhaps TRBD1 (5 bases). The CDR3 is 17 residues long. V was shortened by 0 bases and J by 3 bases, with 15 bases between the two germline ends. Germline values: CDR1 LGHNA, CDR2 YNFKEQ. CDR3 in amino acids: CASSQEEGRDFNQPQHF. The DNA for the CDR3 is TGTGCCAGCAGCCAAGAGGAGGGCAGGGACTTCAATCAGCCCCAGCATTTT.

The V and J genes are TRBV3-1 (or the pseudogene TRBV3-2) and TRBJ1-6; the D gene is possibly TRBD1 (5 bases). There are 13 residues in the CDR3. V lost 8 bases and J 10 bases, leaving 15 bases between the germline ends. The germline V gene has CDR1 LGHDT and CDR2 YNNKEL (reference sequence). CDR3: CASGRGEESPLHF. The CDR3 region has the DNA TGTGCCAGCGGAAGAGGGGAGGAATCACCCCTCCACTTT.

This clone was seen a single time. V gene TRBV7-3 combines with J gene TRBJ2-5; 7 bases are a match to TRBD1. This CDR3 contains 13 residues. CDR1 is SGHTA, CDR2 FQGTGA, per germline. J was trimmed by 4 bases and V by 5 bases; bases with no gene match: 4. The CDR3 DNA is TGTGCCAGCAGCCGACAGGGATCAGAGACCCAGTACTTC. Its translation is CASSRQGSETQYF.

This clone was seen a handful of times. CDR3 loop: CASSLEGARMNTEAFF. The CDR3 DNA reads TGTGCCAGCAGCTTAGAGGGGGCGCGGATGAACACTGAAGCTTTCTTT. V gene TRBV7-3 combines with J gene TRBJ1-1, with 7 bases lining up with TRBD1. V dropped 2 bases and J dropped 0; count of bases not matched to a gene: 6. The CDR3 has 16 amino acids. The V gene's germline CDR1 is SGHTA and CDR2 FQGTGA.

The rearrangement uses TRBV15 and TRBJ2-1, with D unresolved. Trimming shortened V by 2 bases and J by 8 bases, and 22 bases separated the two germline ends. Germline assignment: CDR1 LNHNV and CDR2 YYDKDF (reference sequence). CDR3 length: 17 residues. CDR3: CATSRPSVGRKGHEQFF. The CDR3 DNA reads TGTGCCACCAGCAGACCATCAGTGGGCCGTAAAGGCCATGAGCAGTTCTTC. Combining the CDR3 with reference TRBV15 and TRBJ2-1 gives the whole variable domain DAMVIQNPRYQVTQFGKPVTLSCSQTLNHNVMYWYQQKSSQAPKLLFHYYDKDFNNEADTPDNFQSRRPNTSFCFLDIRSPGLGDTAMYLCATSRPSVGRKGHEQFFGPGTRLTVL.

CDR3 nucleotide sequence: TGTGCCAGCAGGGCAGGGGGCAATCAGCCCCAGCATTTT. Amino acids: CASRAGGNQPQHF. This sequence joins TRBV6-5 and TRBJ1-5; D possibly corresponds to TRBD1 (6 bases). The CDR3 is made up of 13 amino acids. V shed 6 bases and J shed 2 bases, with 8 bases lying between them. Germline CDR1 MNHEY, CDR2 SVGAGI.

The chain couples TRBV9 to TRBJ2-3, with 11 bases lining up with TRBD2. Germline-derived CDR1 and CDR2 are SGDLS and YYNGEE. The J segment lost 3 bases and the V segment lost 0 bases, leaving 3 bases of the junction unmatched. The CDR3 sequence is 16 residues long. CDR3 region: CASSVGLAGGTDTQYF. The CDR3 nucleotides are TGTGCCAGCAGCGTAGGCCTAGCGGGAGGAACAGATACGCAGTATTTT.

The genes are TRBV9 and TRBJ1-2; no reliable D call. The CDR3 consists of 16 residues. V lost 0 bases and J 4 bases, leaving 16 bases between the germline ends. The germline CDR1 and CDR2 sequences are SGDLS and YYNGEE. The CDR3 bases are TGTGCCAGCAGCGTAGGGGTTTCTCCAGGTTCCTATGGCTACACCTTC. Its protein product is CASSVGVSPGSYGYTF.

The rearrangement joins TRBV5-1 to TRBJ1-2; TRBD1 matches at 8 bases. This CDR3 spans 14 amino acids. The germline gives CDR1 SGHRS, CDR2 YFSETQ. The J segment lost 1 base and the V segment lost 3 bases, leaving 2 bases of the junction unmatched. Here the CDR3 reads CASSSGGGNYGYTF. DNA of the CDR3: TGCGCCAGCAGCTCAGGGGGCGGTAACTATGGCTACACCTTC. Together with reference TRBV5-1 and TRBJ1-2, the CDR3 gives the full variable domain: KAGVTQTPRYLIKTRGQQVTLSCSPISGHRSVSWYQQTPGQGLQFLFEYFSETQRNKGNFPGRFSGRQFSNSRSEMNVSTLELGDSALYLCASSSGGGNYGYTFGSGTRLTVV.

The chain employs TRBV15 and TRBJ2-1; 7 bases align to TRBD2. Losses at the gene ends were 3 bases for V and 10 bases for J; bases not matched to a gene: 6. The germline V gene has CDR1 LNHNV and CDR2 YYDKDF (reference sequence). The CDR3 sequence is 13 residues long. The CDR3, as DNA: TGTGCCACCAGCAGGGGGGGAGGGATCGAGCAGTTCTTC. As protein: CATSRGGGIEQFF.

This clone was seen a few times. The rearrangement uses TRBV7-3 and TRBJ1-2, with a tentative D call TRBD1 (5 bases). V shed 4 bases and J shed 3 bases, with 15 bases lying between them. The germline V gene encodes CDR1 SGHTA and CDR2 FQGTGA. The CDR3 is 15 residues long. The CDR3 region has the DNA TGTGCCAGCAGCTCGACCGGCGGGGCAGACTATGGCTACACCTTC. Protein: CASSSTGGADYGYTF. Full variable domain (outside the CDR3, taken from reference TRBV7-3 and TRBJ1-2): GAGVSQTPSNKVTEKGKYVELRCDPISGHTALYWYRQSLGQGPEFLIYFQGTGAADDSGLPNDRFFAVRPEGSVSTLKIQRTERGDSAVYLCASSSTGGADYGYTFGSGTRLTVV.

The J gene is TRBJ2-7, the V gene TRBV3-1 (or the pseudogene TRBV3-2), with 8 bases aligning to TRBD2. The CDR3 loop spans 15 amino acids. V gave up 7 bases and J gave up 7 bases; unmatched junction bases: 15. CDR1 and CDR2 from the germline V gene are LGHDT and YNNKEL (reference sequence). Here the CDR3 DNA reads TGTGCCAGCACCTCCTTAAGCGGGAGCTTGGGTGAGCAGTACTTC. It encodes CASTSLSGSLGEQYF.

The rearrangement links TRBV15 to TRBJ1-3, with D tentatively TRBD1 (6 bases). CDR3 length: 16 residues. The germline V and J ends were trimmed by 2 bases and 2 bases, with 13 bases remaining between them. CDR1 and CDR2 from the germline V gene are LNHNV and YYDKDF (reference sequence). Here the CDR3 DNA reads TGTGCCACCAGCAGATATCTACAGGGAGCTGGAAACACCATATATTTT. It encodes CATSRYLQGAGNTIYF.

This clone has a single count. The chain has TRBV11-3 and TRBJ2-2, with D possibly being TRBD2 (6 bases). Germline assignment: CDR1 SGHNT and CDR2 YENEEA. The length of the CDR3 is 17 residues. V lost 3 bases and J lost 4, with 18 bases in between. The CDR3 sequence: CASSLGSGPGGTGELFF. As DNA, the CDR3 is TGTGCCAGCAGCTTGGGTAGCGGTCCGGGCGGCACCGGGGAGCTGTTTTTT.

V is TRBV9 and J is TRBJ2-2; 11 bases align to TRBD1. Germline trimming cut 3 bases from V and 0 bases from J; bases unmatched to any gene: 7. This CDR3 has 18 residues. The germline gives CDR1 SGDLS, CDR2 YYNGEE. In nucleotides, the CDR3 is TGTGCCAGCAGCGAGCGGACAGGGGGCGCTACGAACACCGGGGAGCTGTTTTTT. Translated: CASSERTGGATNTGELFF.

The V gene is TRBV30, the J gene TRBJ1-3; 8 bases align to TRBD1. The CDR3 length is 13 residues. Losses at the gene ends were 3 bases for V and 2 bases for J; bases not matched to a gene: 0. From germline, CDR1 is GTSNPN and CDR2 SVGIG (reference sequence). CDR3 DNA: TGTGCCTGGAGACAGGGGGCTGGAAACACCATATATTTT. Its protein is CAWRQGAGNTIYF.

The V call is TRBV7-2, the J call TRBJ2-7; D gene unclear. V lost 1 base, J lost 4 bases, and 5 bases lay in between. Germline V gene sequence: CDR1 SGHTA, CDR2 FQGNSA. The CDR3 runs to 12 residues. The CDR3 spells CASSLVRYEQYF. The DNA of the CDR3 is TGTGCCAGCAGCTTAGTGAGGTACGAGCAGTACTTC.

The V and J genes are TRBV28 and TRBJ1-5; D gene unclear. The CDR3 has 15 amino acids. Looked up from germline, CDR1 is MDHEN and CDR2 is SYDVKM. V was cut by 6 bases and J by 3 bases, with 15 bases left in between. CDR3 DNA sequence: TGTGCCAGCAGCTTTGAGTACCATAACAATCAGCCCCAGCATTTT. This gives the protein CASSFEYHNNQPQHF.